The next 17 T cell receptor beta chains were all read from a single sample in a study of cytomegalovirus exposure and HLA in healthy donors. The PCR ran on 60 Vbeta and 13 Jbeta primers. Measured with immunoSEQ multiplex PCR; TCRdb has only the in-frame clones, and not every one. The sample holds about 110,000 clones; about two thirds are singletons and the top ten take roughly 5.3%. Sequences were obtained from PBMCs. These receptors all stem from a woman aged 70 to 79 in good health and CMV-seropositive.

The chain combines TRBV7-7 with TRBJ2-5; a weak D match, TRBD2 (6 bases). Germline V gives CDR1 SSHAT, CDR2 FNYEAQ (reference sequence). There are 14 residues in the CDR3. V shed 5 bases and J shed 2 bases, with 12 bases lying between them. DNA of the CDR3: TGTGCCAGCAGCCCGGGACTCCAACAAGAGACCCAGTACTTC. Amino acids: CASSPGLQQETQYF.

Only one count was recorded for this clone. The chain has TRBV30 and TRBJ2-1, with TRBD2 identical over 10 bases. Germline V gives CDR1 GTSNPN, CDR2 SVGIG (reference sequence). This CDR3 has 15 amino acids. Trimming removed 1 base from V and 7 bases from J; junction bases left unmatched: 7. The CDR3 bases are TGTGCCTGGAGTGGGAAGCGGGGGGGCCGGAATGAGCAGTTCTTC. Translated, it gives CAWSGKRGGRNEQFF.

The CDR3 coding sequence is TGTGCCAGCAGCTCCCAAGGGGCAGGTAGCAATCAGCCCCAGCATTTT. Translated, it gives CASSSQGAGSNQPQHF. V gene TRBV7-2 combines with J gene TRBJ1-5; possible D gene TRBD1, 5 bases. Deletions cut 4 bases from V and 0 bases from J, with 13 bases between. The CDR3 loop spans 16 amino acids. CDR1 and CDR2 (germline): SGHTA, FQGNSA. Together with reference TRBV7-2 and TRBJ1-5, the CDR3 gives the full variable domain: GAGVSQSPSNKVTEKGKDVELRCDPISGHTALYWYRQSLGQGLEFLIYFQGNSAPDKSGLPSDRFSAERTGGSVSTLTIQRTQQEDSAVYLCASSSQGAGSNQPQHFGDGTRLSIL.

The chain has TRBV7-9 and TRBJ2-7; 8 nucleotides agree with TRBD2. V trimming: 1 base; J trimming: 2 bases; junction bases outside the gene matches: 1. Looked up from germline, CDR1 is SEHNR and CDR2 is FQNEAQ (reference sequence). The CDR3 has 14 amino acids. The CDR3 reads CASSLVGGAYEQYF. CDR3 bases: TGTGCCAGCAGCTTAGTCGGGGGGGCCTACGAGCAGTACTTC.

CDR3 residues: CASSGPGTGGNSPLHF. CDR3 nucleotides: TGTGCCAGCAGTGGCCCGGGGACAGGGGGTAATTCACCCCTCCACTTT. The rearrangement uses TRBV2 and TRBJ1-6, with 11 positions matching TRBD1. Germline V gene lookup returns CDR1 SNHLY and CDR2 FYNNEI. The ends lost 4 bases at V and 6 bases at J; junction bases unmatched: 5. This CDR3 is built from 16 residues. The whole variable domain, remainder taken from reference TRBV2 and TRBJ1-6, is EPEVTQTPSHQVTQMGQEVILRCVPISNHLYFYWYRQILGQKVEFLVSFYNNEISEKSEIFDDQFSVERPDGSNFTLKIRSTKLEDSAMYFCASSGPGTGGNSPLHFGNGTRLTVT.

This clone came up a few times. The chain joins TRBV5-1 to TRBJ1-3; no clear D. This CDR3 is 14 amino acids long. Germline CDR1 SGHRS, CDR2 YFSETQ. Trimming cost V 0 bases and J 2 bases, with 6 bases left between them. CDR3 protein: CASSLAGPGNTIYF. In nucleotides, the CDR3 is TGCGCCAGCAGCTTGGCGGGTCCTGGAAACACCATATATTTT.

The V gene is TRBV6-4, the J gene TRBJ1-2; D uncertain. The CDR3 consists of 14 residues. Trimming stripped 5 bases from V and 7 bases from J, with 17 bases between. The V gene's germline CDR1 is MRHNA and CDR2 SNTAGT. The CDR3 spells CASSISGREAGYTF. The CDR3, as DNA: TGTGCCAGCAGTATCTCAGGCCGGGAGGCTGGCTACACCTTC.

The rearrangement uses TRBV2 and TRBJ2-2, with 8 bases matching TRBD1. The CDR3 spans 18 residues. In germline, CDR1 is SNHLY, CDR2 FYNNEI. V trimming: 3 bases; J trimming: 0 bases; junction bases outside the gene matches: 9. The CDR3 DNA reads TGTGCCAGCAGTGATCAGGCAGGGGGCATTTCGAACACCGGGGAGCTGTTTTTT. Residues: CASSDQAGGISNTGELFF.

This rearrangement joins TRBV5-1 to TRBJ2-5; tentatively, D is TRBD2 (5 bases). The CDR3 has 15 residues. Trimming cost V 3 bases and J 4 bases, with 16 bases left between them. Germline CDR1 SGHRS, CDR2 YFSETQ. The CDR3 reads CASSYGLIEGETQYF. The CDR3, as DNA: TGCGCCAGCAGCTACGGACTTATAGAGGGAGAGACCCAGTACTTC.

The V gene is TRBV2, the J gene TRBJ2-5; TRBD2 agrees at 7 bases. The CDR3 covers 14 residues. V trimming: 8 bases; J trimming: 0 bases; junction bases outside the gene matches: 6. Per germline, CDR1 SNHLY and CDR2 FYNNEI. The CDR3, as DNA: TGTGCCAGCTTAGGGACTAACAACCAAGAGACCCAGTACTTC. Residues: CASLGTNNQETQYF.

A note on this clone: At the DNA level, this CDR3 is encoded by other sequences in the same sample as well. For the CDR3, the DNA is TGCGCCAGCAGTGAACTAGCGGGGGGGACCTACGAGCAGTACTTC. Translated, it gives CASSELAGGTYEQYF. This sequence joins TRBV10-1 and TRBJ2-7; 13 bases align to TRBD2. V shed 3 bases and J 2 bases; nucleotides not matched to a gene: 1. The CDR3 is 15 residues long. Germline assignment: CDR1 WNHNN and CDR2 SYGVQD (reference sequence).

This chain uses TRBV6-5 with TRBJ2-2; TRBD1 agrees at 12 bases. CDR3 length: 16 amino acids. Germline CDR1 is MNHEY and CDR2 is SVGAGI. V trimming: 4 bases; J trimming: 7 bases; junction bases outside the gene matches: 7. CDR3 nucleotides: TGTGCCAGCAGTTCTCCGGGACAGGGGGCAAACGGGGAGCTGTTTTTT. Its protein product is CASSSPGQGANGELFF.

The J gene is TRBJ1-1, the V gene TRBV27; no definite D call. The V gene lost 8 bases and the J gene lost 5 bases, with 12 bases spanning the gap. The germline V gene has CDR1 MNHEY and CDR2 SMNVEV (reference sequence). This CDR3 region has 12 residues. CDR3 amino acids: CASGPGLTEAFF. CDR3 DNA sequence: TGTGCCAGCGGCCCAGGATTAACTGAAGCTTTCTTT.

This clone occurred a few times. V and J are TRBV10-3 and TRBJ2-5, with 11 bases that match TRBD2. CDR3 size: 15 residues. CDR1 is ENHRY, CDR2 SYGVKD, per germline. Trimming at V came to 3 bases and at J to 5 bases, leaving 5 bases not matched to a gene. The DNA for the CDR3 is TGTGCCATCAGTGATATTATAGCGGGGGGGGAGACCCAGTACTTC. Protein product: CAISDIIAGGETQYF.

This clone was counted a single time. The rearrangement joins TRBV7-2 to TRBJ2-3, with 9 bases lining up with TRBD2. This CDR3 is built from 14 residues. V lost 8 bases, J lost 1 base, and 4 bases stayed unmatched. Germline CDR1 is SGHTA and CDR2 is FQGNSA. The CDR3: CASGIAGGTDTQYF. In DNA form, the CDR3 reads TGTGCCAGCGGGATAGCGGGGGGCACAGATACGCAGTATTTT.

This clone was detected a few times. The chain carries TRBV6-5 and TRBJ2-1, with D tentatively TRBD1 (5 bases). Germline-derived CDR1 and CDR2 are MNHEY and SVGAGI. With 6 bases removed from V and 8 bases from J, the gap between germline ends came to 11 bases. The CDR3 loop spans 12 amino acids. In DNA, the CDR3 is TGTGCCAGCAGCCTCCTGGGGCATGAGCAGTTCTTC. Its translation is CASSLLGHEQFF.

This sequence joins TRBV7-2 and TRBJ1-4; D is unresolved. There are 16 residues in the CDR3. V was cut by 2 bases and J by 4 bases, with 14 bases left in between. From germline, CDR1 is SGHTA and CDR2 FQGNSA. The CDR3, as DNA: TGTGCCAGCAGCTTAATGGGAGGCGGTTTTAATGAAAAACTGTTTTTT. Amino acids: CASSLMGGGFNEKLFF. Supplemented by reference TRBV7-2 and TRBJ1-4, the full variable domain reads GAGVSQSPSNKVTEKGKDVELRCDPISGHTALYWYRQSLGQGLEFLIYFQGNSAPDKSGLPSDRFSAERTGGSVSTLTIQRTQQEDSAVYLCASSLMGGGFNEKLFFGSGTQLSVL.